This is a list of T cell receptor beta chains from one sample in a study of monozygotic twins with inflammatory bowel disease. From the 5' RACE reads, TCRdb lists one entry per CDR3 protein and no DNA. The sample yields some 130,000 distinct CDR3 sequences, of which the top ten take up 0.95% to 1.5%. Source material: blood. These receptors came from a human donor with ulcerative colitis or Crohn's disease, or a healthy co-twin of an affected twin (not recorded which). CDR3s include the opening cysteine and the closing phenylalanine or tryptophan.

V gene	J gene	CDR3 protein
TRBV11-3	TRBJ2-1	CASSPPGVAGYNEQFF
TRBV28	TRBJ2-7	CASRPKGGSSSYEQYF
TRBV7-2	TRBJ2-1	CASSLLAGGPNEQFF
TRBV5-1	TRBJ2-1	CASKTSGRVNEQFF
TRBV25-1	TRBJ2-1	CASRKEGSGYNEQFF
TRBV10-1	TRBJ1-1	CASSEWVPLNTEAFF
TRBV13	TRBJ1-6	CASSLGAAGRGSPLHF
TRBV20-1	TRBJ1-5	CSVKPQGGNQPQHF
TRBV5-6	TRBJ1-5	CASSIGLYSNQPQHF
TRBV6-2/TRBV6-3	TRBJ2-7	CASSYSINGGSYEQYF
TRBV4-2	TRBJ1-5	CASSQVIAGSFNQPQHF
TRBV25-1	TRBJ1-1	CASSLPGGTEAFF